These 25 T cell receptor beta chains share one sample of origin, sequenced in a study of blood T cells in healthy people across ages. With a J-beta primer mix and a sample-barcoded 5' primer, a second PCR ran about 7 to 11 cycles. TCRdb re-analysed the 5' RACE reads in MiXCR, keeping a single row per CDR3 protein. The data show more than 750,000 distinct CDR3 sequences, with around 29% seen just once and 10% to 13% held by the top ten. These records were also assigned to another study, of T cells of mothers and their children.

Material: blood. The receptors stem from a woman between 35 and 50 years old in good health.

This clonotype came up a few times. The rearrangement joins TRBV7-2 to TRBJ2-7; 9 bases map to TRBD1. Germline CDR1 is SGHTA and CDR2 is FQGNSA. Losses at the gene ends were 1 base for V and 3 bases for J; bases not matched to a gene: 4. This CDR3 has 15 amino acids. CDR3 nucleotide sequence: TGTGCCAGCAGCTTAGGGACAGGGGTCATCTACGAGCAGTACTTC. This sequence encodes CASSLGTGVIYEQYF.

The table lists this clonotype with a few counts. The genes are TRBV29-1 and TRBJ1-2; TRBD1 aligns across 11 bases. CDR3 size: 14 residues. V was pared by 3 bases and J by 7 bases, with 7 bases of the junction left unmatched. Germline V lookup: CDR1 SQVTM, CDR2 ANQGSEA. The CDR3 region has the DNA TGCAGCGTTGATGGGGACAGGGGGTTCAGTGGCTACACCTTC. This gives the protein CSVDGDRGFSGYTF. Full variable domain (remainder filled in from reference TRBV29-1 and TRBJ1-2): SAVISQKPSRDICQRGTSLTIQCQVDSQVTMMFWYRQQPGQSLTLIATANQGSEATYESGFVIDKFPISRPNLTFSTLTVSNMSPEDSSIYLCSVDGDRGFSGYTFGSGTRLTVV.

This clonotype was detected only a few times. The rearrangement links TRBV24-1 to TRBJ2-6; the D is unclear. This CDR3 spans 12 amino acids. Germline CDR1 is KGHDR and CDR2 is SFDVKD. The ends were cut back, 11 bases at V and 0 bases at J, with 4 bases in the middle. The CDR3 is CAIRSGANVLTF. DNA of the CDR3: TGTGCCATCCGCTCTGGGGCCAACGTCCTGACTTTC.

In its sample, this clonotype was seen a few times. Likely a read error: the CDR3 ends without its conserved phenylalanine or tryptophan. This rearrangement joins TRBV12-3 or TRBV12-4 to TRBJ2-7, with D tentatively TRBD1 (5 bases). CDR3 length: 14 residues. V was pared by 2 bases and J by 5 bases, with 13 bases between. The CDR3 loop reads CASSLWQGLDEQYL. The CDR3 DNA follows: TGTGCCAGCAGTTTATGGCAGGGTCTGGACGAGCAGTACCTC.

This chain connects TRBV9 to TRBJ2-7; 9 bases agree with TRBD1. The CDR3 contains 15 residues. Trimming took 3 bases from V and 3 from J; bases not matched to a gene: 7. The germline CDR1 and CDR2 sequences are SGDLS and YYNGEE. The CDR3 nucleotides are TGTGCCAGCAGCGACCGGGACAGGGCCTACTACGAGCAGTACTTC. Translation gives CASSDRDRAYYEQYF.

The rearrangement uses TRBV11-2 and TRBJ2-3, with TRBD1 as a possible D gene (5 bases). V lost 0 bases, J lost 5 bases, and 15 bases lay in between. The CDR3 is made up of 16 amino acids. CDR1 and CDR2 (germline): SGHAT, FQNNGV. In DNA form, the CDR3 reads TGTGCCAGCAGCTTAGATGTGAGTCAGGGCATAGATACGCAGTATTTT. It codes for CASSLDVSQGIDTQYF.

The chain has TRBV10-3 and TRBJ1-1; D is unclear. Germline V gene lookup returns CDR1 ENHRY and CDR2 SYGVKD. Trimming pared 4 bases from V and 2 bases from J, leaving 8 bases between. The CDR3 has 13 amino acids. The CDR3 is CAISATANTEAFF. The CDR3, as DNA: TGTGCCATCAGTGCCACAGCAAACACTGAAGCTTTCTTT.

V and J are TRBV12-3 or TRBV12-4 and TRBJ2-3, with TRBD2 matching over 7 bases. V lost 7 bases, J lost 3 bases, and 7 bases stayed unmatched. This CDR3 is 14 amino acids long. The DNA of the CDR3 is TGTGCCAGCATCTGGGAGGGTGTGACAGATACGCAGTATTTT. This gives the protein CASIWEGVTDTQYF.

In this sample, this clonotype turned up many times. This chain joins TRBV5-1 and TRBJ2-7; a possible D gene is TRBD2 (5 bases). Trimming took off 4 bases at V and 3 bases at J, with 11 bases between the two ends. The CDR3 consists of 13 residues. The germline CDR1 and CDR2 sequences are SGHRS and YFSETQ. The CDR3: CASSRTAGYEQYF. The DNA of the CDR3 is TGCGCCAGCAGCCGAACCGCGGGCTACGAGCAGTACTTC.

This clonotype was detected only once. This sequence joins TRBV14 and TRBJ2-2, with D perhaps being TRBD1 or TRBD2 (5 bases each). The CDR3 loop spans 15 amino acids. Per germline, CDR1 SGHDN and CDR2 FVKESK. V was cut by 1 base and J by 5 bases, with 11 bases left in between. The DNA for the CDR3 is TGTGCCAGCAGCCAAGTTGGGGGAATGACCGGGGAGCTGTTTTTT. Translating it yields CASSQVGGMTGELFF.

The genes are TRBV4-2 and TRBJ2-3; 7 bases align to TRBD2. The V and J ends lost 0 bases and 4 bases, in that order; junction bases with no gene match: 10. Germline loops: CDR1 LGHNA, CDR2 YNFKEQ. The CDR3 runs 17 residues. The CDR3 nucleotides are TGTGCCAGCAGCCAAGATCTTCTAGCGGTAGTGGCAGATACGCAGTATTTT. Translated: CASSQDLLAVVADTQYF.

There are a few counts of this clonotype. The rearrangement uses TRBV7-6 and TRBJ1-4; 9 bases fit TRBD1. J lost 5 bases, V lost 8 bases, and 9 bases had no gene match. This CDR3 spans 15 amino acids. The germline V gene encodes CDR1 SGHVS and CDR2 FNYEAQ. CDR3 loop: CASARLQGANEKLFF. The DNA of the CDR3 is TGTGCCAGCGCCCGGTTACAGGGGGCAAATGAAAAACTGTTTTTT.

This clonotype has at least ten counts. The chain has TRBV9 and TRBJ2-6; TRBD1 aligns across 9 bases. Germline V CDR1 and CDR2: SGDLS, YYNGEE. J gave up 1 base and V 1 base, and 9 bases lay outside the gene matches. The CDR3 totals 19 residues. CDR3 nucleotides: TGTGCCAGCAGCGTACCCGGACAGGGGCTCTCTTCTGGGGCCAACGTCCTGACTTTC. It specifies CASSVPGQGLSSGANVLTF.

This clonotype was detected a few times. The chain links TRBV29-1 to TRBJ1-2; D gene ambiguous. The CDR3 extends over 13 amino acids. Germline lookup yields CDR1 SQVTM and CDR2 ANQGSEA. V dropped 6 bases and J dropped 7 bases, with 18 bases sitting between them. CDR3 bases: TGCAGCGTAAACATCGGGTACTTGGGTGGCTACACCTTC. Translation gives CSVNIGYLGGYTF.

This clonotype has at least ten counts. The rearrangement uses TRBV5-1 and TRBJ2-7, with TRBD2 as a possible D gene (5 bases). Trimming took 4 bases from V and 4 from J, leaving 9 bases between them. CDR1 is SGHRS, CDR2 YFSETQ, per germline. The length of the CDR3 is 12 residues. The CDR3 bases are TGCGCCAGCAGCACGGACTCATACGAGCAGTACTTC. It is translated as CASSTDSYEQYF.

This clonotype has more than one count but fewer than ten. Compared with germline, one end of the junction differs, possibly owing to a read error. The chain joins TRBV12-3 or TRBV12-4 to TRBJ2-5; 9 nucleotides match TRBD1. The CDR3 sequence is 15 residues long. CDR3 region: CAGSLAGTGWSVQYF. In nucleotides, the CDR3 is TGTGCCGGCAGTTTAGCCGGGACAGGGTGGTCGGTGCAGTACTTC.

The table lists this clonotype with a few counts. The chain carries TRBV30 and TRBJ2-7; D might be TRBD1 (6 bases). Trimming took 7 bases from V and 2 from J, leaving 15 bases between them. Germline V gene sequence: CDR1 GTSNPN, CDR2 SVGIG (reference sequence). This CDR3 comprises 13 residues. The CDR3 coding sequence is TGTGCCTACACCAGGGGCCCCCCCTACGAGCAGTACTTC. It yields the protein CAYTRGPPYEQYF.

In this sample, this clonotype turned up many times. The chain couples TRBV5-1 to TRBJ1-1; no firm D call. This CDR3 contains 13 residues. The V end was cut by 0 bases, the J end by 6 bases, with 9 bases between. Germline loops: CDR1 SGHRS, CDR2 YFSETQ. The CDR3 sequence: CASSLEQSAEAFF. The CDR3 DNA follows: TGCGCCAGCAGCTTGGAGCAGAGCGCTGAAGCTTTCTTT.

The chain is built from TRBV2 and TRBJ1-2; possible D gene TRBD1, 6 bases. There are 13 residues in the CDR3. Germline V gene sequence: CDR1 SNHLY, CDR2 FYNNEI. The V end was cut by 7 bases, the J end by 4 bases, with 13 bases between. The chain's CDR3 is CASTRQAPYGYTF. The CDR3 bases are TGTGCCAGCACGAGACAGGCCCCCTATGGCTACACCTTC. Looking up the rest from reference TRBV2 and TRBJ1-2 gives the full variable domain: EPEVTQTPSHQVTQMGQEVILRCVPISNHLYFYWYRQILGQKVEFLVSFYNNEISEKSEIFDDQFSVERPDGSNFTLKIRSTKLEDSAMYFCASTRQAPYGYTFGSGTRLTVV.

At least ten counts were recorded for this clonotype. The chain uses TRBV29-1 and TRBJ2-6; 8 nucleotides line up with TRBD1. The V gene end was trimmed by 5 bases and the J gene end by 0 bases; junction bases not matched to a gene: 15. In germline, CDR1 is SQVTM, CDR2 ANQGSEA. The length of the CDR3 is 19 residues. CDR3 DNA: TGCAGCGTTAGACCCCGGGGCAGGGGGCCTTCCTCTGGGGCCAACGTCCTGACTTTC. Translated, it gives CSVRPRGRGPSSGANVLTF.

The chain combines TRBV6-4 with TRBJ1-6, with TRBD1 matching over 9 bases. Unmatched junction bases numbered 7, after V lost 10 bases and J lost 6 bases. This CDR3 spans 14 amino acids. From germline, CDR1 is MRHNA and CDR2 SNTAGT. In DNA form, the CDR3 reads TGTGCCACCCTTGGACAGGGGAGTAATTCACCCCTCCACTTT. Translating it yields CATLGQGSNSPLHF.

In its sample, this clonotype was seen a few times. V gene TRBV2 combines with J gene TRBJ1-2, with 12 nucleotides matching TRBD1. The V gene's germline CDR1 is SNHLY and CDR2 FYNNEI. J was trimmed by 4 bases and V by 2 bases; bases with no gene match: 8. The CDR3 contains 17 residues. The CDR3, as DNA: TGTGCCAGCAGTGAAATCGCCGGGACAGGGGGCGCCTATGGCTACACCTTC. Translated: CASSEIAGTGGAYGYTF.

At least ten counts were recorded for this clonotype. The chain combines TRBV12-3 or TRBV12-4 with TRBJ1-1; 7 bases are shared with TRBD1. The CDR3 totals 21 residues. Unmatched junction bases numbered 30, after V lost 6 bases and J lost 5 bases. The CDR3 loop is CASRQARTGLKTALGWTEAFF. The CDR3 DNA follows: TGTGCCAGCAGGCAAGCCCGGACAGGCTTAAAAACGGCGTTAGGTTGGACTGAAGCTTTCTTT.

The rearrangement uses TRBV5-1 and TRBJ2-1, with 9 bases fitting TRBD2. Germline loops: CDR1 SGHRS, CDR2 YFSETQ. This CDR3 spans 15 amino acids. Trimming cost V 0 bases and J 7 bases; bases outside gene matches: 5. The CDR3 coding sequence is TGCGCCAGCAGCTTGGGCGGGGGGGCCTTTAATGAGCAGTTCTTC. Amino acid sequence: CASSLGGGAFNEQFF.

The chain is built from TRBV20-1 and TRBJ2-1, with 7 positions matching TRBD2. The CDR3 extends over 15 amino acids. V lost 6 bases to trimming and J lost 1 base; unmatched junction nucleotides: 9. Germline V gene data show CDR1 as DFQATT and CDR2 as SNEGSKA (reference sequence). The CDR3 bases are TGCAGTGCAACTACTCGAGCGGGGTCCTACAATGAGCAGTTCTTC. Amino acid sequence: CSATTRAGSYNEQFF.